The 15 T cell receptor beta chains presented below share a single source sample, sequenced in a study of liver allograft versus peripheral blood T cells. Study information: Blood and transplanted-liver T cell receptor repertoires from recipients were compared.

Using its own MiXCR run on the reads, TCRdb lists one record per CDR3 protein. Of about 6,300 distinct CDR3 sequences listed, roughly a sixth were seen once; the top ten hold about 47%. The receptors were sampled from a human patient who had a liver transplant. Some T cells may be transferred from the graft donor.

This clonotype showed up many times. This chain joins TRBV10-3 and TRBJ1-1; D may be TRBD1 (6 bases). The germline CDR1 and CDR2 sequences are ENHRY and SYGVKD. Trimming shortened V by 2 bases and J by 5 bases, and 12 bases separated the two germline ends. This CDR3 has 14 amino acids. CDR3 amino acids: CAISEGGGRTEAFF. The CDR3 nucleotides read TGTGCCATCAGTGAGGGGGGGGGGCGAACTGAAGCTTTCTTT.

This clonotype was seen many times. This chain connects TRBV19 to TRBJ2-7; 9 bases match TRBD1. Germline V gene lookup returns CDR1 LNHDA and CDR2 SQIVND (reference sequence). The CDR3 is 15 amino acids. V lost 5 bases and J lost 1; bases outside the gene matches: 6. CDR3 in DNA: TGTGCCAGTAGTTACTCCGGGACAGGGTCCTACGAGCAGTACTTC. Translated, it gives CASSYSGTGSYEQYF. Full variable domain (rest looked up from reference TRBV19 and TRBJ2-7): DGGITQSPKYLFRKEGQNVTLSCEQNLNHDAMYWYRQDPGQGLRLIYYSQIVNDFQKGDIAEGYSVSREKKESFPLTVTSAQKNPTAFYLCASSYSGTGSYEQYFGPGTRLTVT.

As to this clonotype: A read error is the likely source, as a far larger clone sits one nucleotide away. This rearrangement joins TRBV12-3 or TRBV12-4 to TRBJ1-6, with no clear D. V was shortened by 6 bases and J by 0 bases, with 9 bases between the two germline ends. The CDR3 spans 15 residues. CDR3 loop: CASRDIDSYNSPLHF. The CDR3 DNA sequence: TGTGCCAGCAGAGACATAGACTCCTATAATTCACCCCTCCACTTT.

The rearrangement uses TRBV7-9 and TRBJ1-2, with TRBD1 identical over 9 bases. CDR1 is SEHNR, CDR2 FQNEAQ, per germline (reference sequence). V was clipped by 4 bases and J by 5 bases; unmatched bases: 2. There are 13 residues in the CDR3. As DNA, the CDR3 is TGTGCCAGCAGCTACGGGACAGGGTATGGCTACACCTTC. It translates to CASSYGTGYGYTF.

This clonotype was detected ten times or more. The chain has TRBV27 and TRBJ1-2; D is perhaps TRBD1 (5 bases). Germline CDR1 MNHEY, CDR2 SMNVEV (reference sequence). Trimming cost V 5 bases and J 5 bases, with 21 bases left between them. This CDR3 comprises 16 residues. CDR3 nucleotides: TGTGCCAGCAGTCCCTCCCGCGGGCAGGGCCAATATGGCTACACCTTC. It codes for CASSPSRGQGQYGYTF.

Sample share makes this clonotype medium-sized. V and J are TRBV27 and TRBJ2-6; tentatively, D is TRBD2 (5 bases). The V and J ends lost 4 bases and 0 bases respectively, with 13 bases between them. Germline lookup yields CDR1 MNHEY and CDR2 SMNVEV (reference sequence). The CDR3 totals 17 residues. CDR3 DNA sequence: TGTGCCAGCAGTTCATCGGGGTTCCTCTCTGGGGCCAACGTCCTGACTTTC. Translated, it gives CASSSSGFLSGANVLTF. Based on the CDR3 plus reference TRBV27 and TRBJ2-6, the full variable domain is EAQVTQNPRYLITVTGKKLTVTCSQNMNHEYMSWYRQDPGLGLRQIYYSMNVEVTDKGDVPEGYKVSRKEKRNFPLILESPSPNQTSLYFCASSSSGFLSGANVLTFGAGSRLTVL.

This clonotype was detected many times. The chain links TRBV6-1 to TRBJ2-5, with 10 nucleotides matching TRBD1. J gave up 5 bases and V 6 bases, and 6 bases lay outside the gene matches. The CDR3 runs 14 residues. CDR1 MNHNS and CDR2 SASEGT come from the germline V gene. The CDR3 DNA is TGTGCCAGCAGGAAGACAGGGGGCGGGGAGACCCAGTACTTC. It codes for CASRKTGGGETQYF.

Points on this clonotype: A much larger clone sits a single nucleotide away, making a read error possible. Here the CDR3 reads CASSEGWGNSPLHF. The CDR3 DNA is TGTGCCAGCAGTGAGGGATGGGGCAATTCACCCCTCCACTTT. The chain is built from TRBV6-1 and TRBJ1-6; weak D call: TRBD1 (5 bases). Trimming left V 3 bases short and J 7 bases short, with 10 bases between. Germline CDR1 reads MNHNS; CDR2 reads SASEGT. The CDR3 covers 14 residues.

J is TRBJ1-4 and V is TRBV14, with a possible D match to TRBD1 (5 bases). Trimming took off 2 bases at V and 0 bases at J, with 19 bases between the two ends. Germline CDR1 SGHDN, CDR2 FVKESK. CDR3 length: 19 amino acids. CDR3 sequence reads: CASSQTGHWDLATNEKLFF. CDR3 nucleotides: TGTGCCAGCAGCCAAACCGGACATTGGGACCTAGCAACTAATGAAAAACTGTTTTTT.

By share, this clonotype ranks as medium-sized. The CDR3 DNA reads TGTGCCAGCAGCTTAGGAGGACTAGCGGCCAACAATGAGCAGTTCTTC. It is translated as CASSLGGLAANNEQFF. J is TRBJ2-1 and V is TRBV13; TRBD2 agrees at 10 bases. CDR3 length: 16 amino acids. Germline CDR1 PRHDT, CDR2 FYEKMQ (reference sequence). V was pared by 0 bases and J by 5 bases, with 4 bases of the junction left unmatched.

By frequency in the sample, this clonotype is medium-sized (0.01 to 0.1%). The chain combines TRBV29-1 with TRBJ2-2; 11 nucleotides match TRBD2. The germline V gene encodes CDR1 SQVTM and CDR2 ANQGSEA. This CDR3 spans 15 amino acids. Trimming took 4 bases from V and 5 from J; bases not matched to a gene: 6. In nucleotides, the CDR3 is TGCAGCGTTGTGACTAGCGGGGACCCTACCGGGGAGCTGTTTTTT. Protein: CSVVTSGDPTGELFF.

This chain joins TRBV27 and TRBJ2-7; 9 nucleotides line up with TRBD1. In germline, CDR1 is MNHEY, CDR2 SMNVEV (reference sequence). V lost 5 bases to trimming and J lost 5 bases; unmatched junction nucleotides: 10. The CDR3 is made up of 15 amino acids. The CDR3 is CASSIDGTGFNEQYF. The CDR3 DNA is TGTGCCAGCAGTATCGATGGGACAGGGTTTAACGAGCAGTACTTC.

This clonotype is categorized as medium-sized (0.01 to 0.1%). V usage is TRBV24-1 and J usage is TRBJ2-1, with D possibly TRBD2 on 6 matching bases. Trimming stripped 9 bases from V and 9 bases from J, with 17 bases between. CDR1 and CDR2 from the germline V gene are KGHDR and SFDVKD. This CDR3 has 13 amino acids. CDR3 residues: CATAAPGLSEQFF. In DNA form, the CDR3 reads TGTGCCACCGCGGCGCCGGGACTCAGTGAGCAGTTCTTC.

The CDR3, as DNA: TGTGCCAGCAGTACGCCGACAGGTAACTCCTACGAGCAGTACTTC. This translates into CASSTPTGNSYEQYF. The chain uses TRBV28 and TRBJ2-7; weak D call: TRBD1 (6 bases). V lost 5 bases to trimming and J lost 0 bases, with 14 bases between them. CDR3 length: 15 residues. Germline CDR1 and CDR2: MDHEN and SYDVKM.

The rearrangement uses TRBV28 and TRBJ2-5; no firm D call. V was clipped by 2 bases and J by 4 bases, with 11 bases between them. There are 14 residues in the CDR3. Germline loops: CDR1 MDHEN, CDR2 SYDVKM. This CDR3 is CASSLAGLRETQYF. The CDR3 DNA reads TGTGCCAGCAGTTTAGCAGGCCTTAGAGAGACCCAGTACTTC.